This T cell receptor (beta chain) derives from a study of T cells after yellow fever vaccination. TCRdb called the 5' RACE reads again in MiXCR, with one record for every CDR3 protein. The table lists some 250,000 distinct CDR3 sequences, more than 3.5% of them singletons. This clonotype came up many times. This clonotype originated in a man between 18 and 29 years old who received the YFV17D yellow fever vaccine. Sequences were derived from PBMCs, sampled 15 days after the yellow fever booster vaccination.

CDR3 loop: CASSRQGEETQYF. Here the CDR3 DNA reads TGTGCCAGCAGCCGCCAGGGTGAGGAGACCCAGTACTTC. The rearrangement joins TRBV7-6 to TRBJ2-5; a possible D gene is TRBD1 (5 bases). The CDR3 sequence is 13 residues long. Per the germline V gene, CDR1 is SGHVS and CDR2 is FNYEAQ. V dropped 5 bases and J dropped 5 bases, with 12 bases sitting between them.